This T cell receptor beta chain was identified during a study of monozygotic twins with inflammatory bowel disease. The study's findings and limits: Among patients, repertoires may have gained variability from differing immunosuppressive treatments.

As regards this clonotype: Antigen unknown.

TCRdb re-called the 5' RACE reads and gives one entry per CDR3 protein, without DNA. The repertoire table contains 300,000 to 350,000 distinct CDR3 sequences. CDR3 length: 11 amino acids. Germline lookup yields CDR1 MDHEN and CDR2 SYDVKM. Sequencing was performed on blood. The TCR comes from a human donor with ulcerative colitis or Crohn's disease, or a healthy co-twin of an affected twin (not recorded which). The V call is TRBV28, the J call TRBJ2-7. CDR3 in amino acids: CASMSGYEQYF.